This T cell receptor (beta chain) comes out of a study of T cell responses to AZD1222 COVID-19 vaccine. Repertoires were generated with immunoSEQ multiplex PCR, while TCRdb's copy carries only in-frame clones and drops some. The sample yields about 170,000 clones, 93% seen once. The length of the CDR3 is 14 residues. Trimming shortened V by 3 bases and J by 7 bases, and 13 bases separated the two germline ends. CDR1 and CDR2 (germline): LGHDT, YNNKEL (reference sequence). This TCR derives from an adult in good health. The chain links TRBV3-1 (or the pseudogene TRBV3-2) to TRBJ1-5; TRBD1 might be the D (6 bases). This material consisted of peripheral blood, taken on day 0 of AZD1222 vaccination. In DNA, the CDR3 is TGTGCCAGCAGCCAGGGGGGGCTGGCCCAGCCCCAGCATTTT. Protein sequence: CASSQGGLAQPQHF.